These T cell receptor beta chains were read from a single sample in a study of shared clonotypes between healthy human individuals. Method: immunoSEQ multiplex PCR; TCRdb's copy keeps in-frame clones and lacks some. The sample carries some 600,000 clones, 95% to 96% recorded once. What was sequenced was naive CD8+ T cells sorted from blood. These TCRs come from a woman younger than 45 in good health. The CDR3 runs from the conserved cysteine through the conserved F or W. Each record gives: J gene, D gene, CDR3 length, V gene, clone size, CDR3 DNA, CDR3 protein. A D gene is named only where the DNA matches it firmly. For some rows the clone size is stated as once, few or many, or as a class when expanded; others skip it.

>TRBJ2-3|TRBD2|15|TRBV4-1|-
TGCGCCAGCAGCCAAGGGCCTAGCGGGGGAGATACGCAGTATTTT
CASSQGPSGGDTQYF
>TRBJ2-7|TRBD2|14|TRBV6-1|-
TGTGCCAGCACAACTAGCGGAGCCTCCTACGAGCAGTACTTC
CASTTSGASYEQYF
>TRBJ2-7|-|16|TRBV10-2|-
TGCGCCAGCAGTGAGGTCCGGGGGCTAAAACCCTACGAGCAGTACTTC
CASSEVRGLKPYEQYF
>TRBJ2-1|-|15|TRBV30|-
TGTGCCTGGAGTGTAGTAAGGAGCTCCTACAATGAGCAGTTCTTC
CAWSVVRSSYNEQFF
>TRBJ1-1|-|15|TRBV28|-
TGTGCCAGCAGTTTGGCCCCGATGTCCCAGACTGAAGCTTTCTTT
CASSLAPMSQTEAFF
>TRBJ2-7|-|13|TRBV11-2|-
TGTGCCAGCAGCTTGCGACCCTCCTACGAGCAGTACTTC
CASSLRPSYEQYF
>TRBJ2-7|TRBD2|13|TRBV2|-
TGTGCCAGTCGGGGGGGGACCTCCTACGAGCAGTACTTC
CASRGGTSYEQYF
>TRBJ2-6|-|17|TRBV28|-
TGTGCCAGCGGTAGCGGAAGCACCATCTCTGGGGCCAACGTCCTGACTTTC
CASGSGSTISGANVLTF
>TRBJ2-5|-|15|TRBV15|-
TGTGCCACCAGCAGAGAGGCAGATATAGGGGAGACCCAGTACTTC
CATSREADIGETQYF
>TRBJ2-7|-|11|TRBV2|-
TGTGCCAGCAACCCAGGCTACGAGCAGTACTTC
CASNPGYEQYF
>TRBJ1-2|-|15|TRBV28|-
TGTGCCAGCAGTTCCTACAGGGACCTACGACATGGCTACACCTTC
CASSSYRDLRHGYTF
>TRBJ1-1|-|13|TRBV9|-
TGTGCCAGCAGCGGATTCCAGGGTGCTGAAGCTTTCTTT
CASSGFQGAEAFF
>TRBJ1-1|-|14|TRBV6-1|-
TGTGCCAGCACGTGGAGTCACTTGAACACTGAAGCTTTCTTT
CASTWSHLNTEAFF
>TRBJ2-7|-|14|TRBV4-2|-
TGTGCCAGCAGCCCGGGCGGTCAGGAATACGAGCAGTACTTC
CASSPGGQEYEQYF
>TRBJ1-1|-|14|TRBV28|-
TGTGCCAGCAGTTTACCTCGATTGTACACTGAAGCTTTCTTT
CASSLPRLYTEAFF
>TRBJ2-3|-|15|TRBV5-4|-
TGTGCCAGCAACGGAGGGCCCGGGGTCGCAGATACGCAGTATTTT
CASNGGPGVADTQYF
>TRBJ2-7|-|14|TRBV28|once
TGTGCCAGCAGGGGCTCGGAGGCACCCTACGAGCAGTACTTC
CASRGSEAPYEQYF
>TRBJ2-7|TRBD2|16|TRBV27|-
TGTGCCAGCAGTTTATCCCCCGGGACTAACTCCTACGAGCAGTACTTC
CASSLSPGTNSYEQYF
>TRBJ1-2|-|12|TRBV7-9|-
TGTGCCAGCAGCTTAGGCGGCCATGGCTACACCTTC
CASSLGGHGYTF
>TRBJ2-4|TRBD2|16|TRBV2|-
TGTGCCAGCAGTGAACTAGCGGCTCTAGCCAAAAACATTCAGTACTTC
CASSELAALAKNIQYF
>TRBJ1-2|-|16|TRBV5-8|-
TGTGCCAGCAGCTTTAAAGCGCCAGCCTACCGCTATGGCTACACCTTC
CASSFKAPAYRYGYTF
>TRBJ2-6|TRBD1|17|TRBV13|-
TGTGCCAGCAGCACCCGACAGGGGATGGCTGGGGCCAACGTCCTGACTTTC
CASSTRQGMAGANVLTF
>TRBJ2-7|-|12|TRBV6-1|-
TGTGCCAGCAGGGACAGAGCCTACGAGCAGTACTTC
CASRDRAYEQYF
>TRBJ2-7|-|13|TRBV19|-
TGTGCCAGTAGTATGCACAGCCCCTACGAGCAGTACTTC
CASSMHSPYEQYF
>TRBJ2-7|-|13|TRBV9|-
TGTGCCAGCAGCGTAGCCCCCAGCCTCGAGCAGTACTTC
CASSVAPSLEQYF
>TRBJ2-7|-|15|TRBV11-2|-
TGTGCCAGCCAGGTAGGGTGGACTCTCTCCTACGAGCAGTACTTC
CASQVGWTLSYEQYF
>TRBJ2-7|-|19|TRBV27|-
TGTGCCACCACCGCCATACAGGAGACCAGGTCACCGCATTCCTACGAGCAGTACTTC
CATTAIQETRSPHSYEQYF
>TRBJ2-2|-|17|TRBV5-6|-
TGTGCCAGCAGCTTGGTTTTGACTAGAACGAACACCGGGGAGCTGTTTTTT
CASSLVLTRTNTGELFF
>TRBJ2-3|TRBD2|15|TRBV9|once
TGTGCCAGCAGCGTAGGGACTAGCGACGCAGATACGCAGTATTTT
CASSVGTSDADTQYF
>TRBJ1-1|-|14|TRBV5-1|-
TGCGCCAGCAGCTTGGAATACGGGAACACTGAAGCTTTCTTT
CASSLEYGNTEAFF
>TRBJ2-6|-|14|TRBV10-1|-
TGCGCCAGCAGTCCCGGTACTGGGGCCAACGTCCTGACTTTC
CASSPGTGANVLTF
>TRBJ2-7|-|13|TRBV27|-
TGTGCCAGCAGTTTATCCATATACTACGAGCAGTACTTC
CASSLSIYYEQYF
>TRBJ2-5|-|11|TRBV5-4|few
TGTGCCACCACCGGATTAGAGACCCAGTACTTC
CATTGLETQYF
>TRBJ2-1|TRBD2|16|TRBV27|-
TGTGCCAGCAGCGAAACCCCTAGCGGGGCCTACAATGAGCAGTTCTTC
CASSETPSGAYNEQFF
>TRBJ2-1|TRBD2|12|TRBV27|-
TGTGCCAGCAGTTCTGGGTACCGGGGGGAGTTCTTC
CASSSGYRGEFF
>TRBJ2-1|-|13|TRBV11-3|-
TGTGCCAGCAGCTTAGATCACAGGGATGAGCAGTTCTTC
CASSLDHRDEQFF
>TRBJ2-2|-|17|TRBV28|-
TGTGCATCGACCCCCTTAACAGGGCCTCCGAACACCGGGGAGCTGTTTTTT
CASTPLTGPPNTGELFF
>TRBJ1-6|-|16|TRBV23-1|-
TGCGCCAGCAGTCAAGCCGAGGGACCGTGTAATTCACCCCTCCACTTT
CASSQAEGPCNSPLHF
>TRBJ2-7|TRBD2|15|TRBV27|-
TGTGCCAGCACCCCCGGCGCGGGAGGTAGAAACGAGCAGTACTTC
CASTPGAGGRNEQYF
>TRBJ2-1|-|14|TRBV4-1|-
TGCGCCAGCAGCCAAGAAGAGGGCGGGATTGAGCAGTTCTTC
CASSQEEGGIEQFF
>TRBJ2-7|-|14|TRBV5-8|-
TGTGCCAGCAGCTTGGTAGGGGGGCCTTACGAGCAGTACTTC
CASSLVGGPYEQYF
>TRBJ1-4|-|16|TRBV30|-
TGTGCCTGGAGTGTAGGCGTAGGACAGTTTAATGAAAAACTGTTTTTT
CAWSVGVGQFNEKLFF
>TRBJ2-2|TRBD2|16|TRBV5-4|-
TGTGCCAGCAGTTACCACGCGGGAGGGTACACCGGGGAGCTGTTTTTT
CASSYHAGGYTGELFF
>TRBJ2-3|TRBD2|18|TRBV4-1|-
TGCGCCAGCAGCCAAGTTATAGCGGGGGCCTTTAGCACAGATACGCAGTATTTT
CASSQVIAGAFSTDTQYF
>TRBJ2-7|-|12|TRBV7-9|-
TGTGCCAGCAGTCCAGGGGCCTACGAGCAGTACTTC
CASSPGAYEQYF
>TRBJ2-2|-|16|TRBV27|-
TGTGCCAGCAGTCCCAAGCGACTATCGAACACCGGGGAGCTGTTTTTT
CASSPKRLSNTGELFF
>TRBJ2-5|-|16|TRBV2|-
TGTGCCGGACTAACAGGGATTGGGCGGACACAAGAGACCCAGTACTTC
CAGLTGIGRTQETQYF
>TRBJ2-3|TRBD2|14|TRBV7-9|-
TGTGCCAGCAGCCCGGGGGGGCACACAGATACGCAGTATTTT
CASSPGGHTDTQYF
>TRBJ2-1|TRBD2|12|TRBV5-6|-
TGTGCCACTAGCGGGAGGGCAAATGAGCAGTTCTTC
CATSGRANEQFF
>TRBJ2-1|TRBD2|17|TRBV7-9|-
TGTGCCAGCAGCTTAGGGTGGGCGGGAGGCTCCTACAATGAGCAGTTCTTC
CASSLGWAGGSYNEQFF